The following is a T cell receptor beta chain sequence with its context. The entry originates in a study of blood T cell repertoires in COVID-19. Study at large: Acute-phase and convalescent COVID-19 samples originated in the United States, Italy and Spain.

The CDR3 is 14 amino acids. V lost 5 bases and J lost 2, with 10 bases in between. In germline, CDR1 is MDHEN, CDR2 SYDVKM. Each recovered donor of Cohort 3 presented with two negative PCRs, clearance, or symptom resolution. As processed by the authors: Amplifying reference gene primers gave estimates of nucleated cell counts. Profiling relied on immunoSEQ multiplex PCR, and the TCRdb table lists in-frame clones only, not all of them. The DNA was the basis for D and trimming; V, J and clone size are from that table. The sample consists of some 190,000 clones, about four fifths of them appearing once. The sample consisted of PBMCs or T cells enriched from blood (not recorded which). This rearrangement joins TRBV28 to TRBJ1-5; no firm D call. The sequence was obtained from a woman in her thirties who had recovered from COVID-19. The CDR3: CASSRRVGNQPQHF. The CDR3 DNA reads as TGTGCCAGCAGTCGGAGGGTAGGCAATCAGCCCCAGCATTTT. The full variable domain, rest sourced from reference TRBV28 and TRBJ1-5, is DVKVTQSSRYLVKRTGEKVFLECVQDMDHENMFWYRQDPGLGLRLIYFSYDVKMKEKGDIPEGYSVSREKKERFSLILESASTNQTSMYLCASSRRVGNQPQHFGDGTRLSIL.